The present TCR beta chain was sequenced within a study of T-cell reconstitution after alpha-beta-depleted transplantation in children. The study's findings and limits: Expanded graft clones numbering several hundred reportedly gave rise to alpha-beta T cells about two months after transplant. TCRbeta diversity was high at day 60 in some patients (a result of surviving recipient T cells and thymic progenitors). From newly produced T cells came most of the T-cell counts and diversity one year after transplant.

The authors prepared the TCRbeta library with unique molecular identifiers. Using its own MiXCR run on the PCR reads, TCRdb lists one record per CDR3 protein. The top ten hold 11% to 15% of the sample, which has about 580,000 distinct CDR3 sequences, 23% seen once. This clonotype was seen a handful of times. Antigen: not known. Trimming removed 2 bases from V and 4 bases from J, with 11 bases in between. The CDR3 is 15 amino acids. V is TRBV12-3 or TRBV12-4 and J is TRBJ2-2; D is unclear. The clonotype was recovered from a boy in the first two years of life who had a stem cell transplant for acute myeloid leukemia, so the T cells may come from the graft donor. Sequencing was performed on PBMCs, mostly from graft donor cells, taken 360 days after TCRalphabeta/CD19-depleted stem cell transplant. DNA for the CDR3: TGTGCCAGCAGTTTAAAGAAGTTGGGCACCGGGGAGCTGTTTTTT. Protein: CASSLKKLGTGELFF.